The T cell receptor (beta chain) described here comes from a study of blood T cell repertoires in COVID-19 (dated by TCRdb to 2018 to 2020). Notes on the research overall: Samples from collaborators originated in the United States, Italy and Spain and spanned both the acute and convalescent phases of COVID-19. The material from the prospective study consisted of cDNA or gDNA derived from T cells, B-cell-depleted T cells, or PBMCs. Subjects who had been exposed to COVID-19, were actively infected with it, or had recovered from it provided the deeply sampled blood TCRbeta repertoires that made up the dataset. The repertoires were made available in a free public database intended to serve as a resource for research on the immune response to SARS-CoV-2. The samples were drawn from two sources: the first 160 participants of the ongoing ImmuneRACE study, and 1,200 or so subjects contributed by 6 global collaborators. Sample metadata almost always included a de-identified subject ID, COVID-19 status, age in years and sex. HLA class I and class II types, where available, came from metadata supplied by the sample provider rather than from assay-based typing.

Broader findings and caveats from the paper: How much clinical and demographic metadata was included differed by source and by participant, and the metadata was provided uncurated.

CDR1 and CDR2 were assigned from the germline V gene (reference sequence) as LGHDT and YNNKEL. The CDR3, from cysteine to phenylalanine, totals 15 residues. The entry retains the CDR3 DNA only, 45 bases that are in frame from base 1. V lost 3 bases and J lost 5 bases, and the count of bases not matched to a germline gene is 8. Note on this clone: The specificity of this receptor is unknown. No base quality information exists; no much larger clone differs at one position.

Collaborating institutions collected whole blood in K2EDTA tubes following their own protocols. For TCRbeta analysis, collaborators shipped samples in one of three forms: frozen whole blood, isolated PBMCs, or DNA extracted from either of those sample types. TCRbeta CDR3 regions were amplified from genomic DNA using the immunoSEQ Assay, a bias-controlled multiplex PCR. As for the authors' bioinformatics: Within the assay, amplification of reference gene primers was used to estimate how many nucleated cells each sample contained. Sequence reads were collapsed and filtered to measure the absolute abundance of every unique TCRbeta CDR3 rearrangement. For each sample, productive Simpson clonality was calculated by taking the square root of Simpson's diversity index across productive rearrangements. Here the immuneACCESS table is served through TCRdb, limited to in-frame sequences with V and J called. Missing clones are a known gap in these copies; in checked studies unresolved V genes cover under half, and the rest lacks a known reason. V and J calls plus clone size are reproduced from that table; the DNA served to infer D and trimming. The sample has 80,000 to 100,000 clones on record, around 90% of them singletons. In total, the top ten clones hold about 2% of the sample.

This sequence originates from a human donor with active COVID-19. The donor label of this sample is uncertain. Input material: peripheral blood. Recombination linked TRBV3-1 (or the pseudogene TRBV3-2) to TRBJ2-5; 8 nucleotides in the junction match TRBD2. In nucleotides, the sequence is TGTGCCAGCAGCCATCGGAGCGGGGGCAGGGAGACCCAGTACTTC. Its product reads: CASSHRSGGRETQYF.